This passage covers 3 T cell receptor beta chains from one sample sequenced in a study of follicular helper T cells after annual influenza vaccination. Profiled with immunoSEQ multiplex PCR; TCRdb holds only in-frame clones, not every one. The sample carries around 10,000 clones, over 70% recorded once. Specified time point: 2015-2016 season, pre-vaccination. The sequencing here drew on CXCR5+ CD38- circulating T follicular helper cells from blood, taken on the day of influenza vaccination. Subset noted: circulating Tfh, non-naive CD4+CXCR5+PD-1+ (ICOS+CD38+ or ICOS-CD38-). The source is an adult who received the influenza vaccine.

This sequence joins TRBV9 and TRBJ2-5; D might be TRBD2 (5 bases). Trimming took 2 bases from V and 4 from J, leaving 12 bases between them. Germline CDR1 is SGDLS and CDR2 is YYNGEE. There are 14 residues in the CDR3. The CDR3 reads CASSVRASGETQYF. The CDR3, as DNA: TGTGCCAGCAGCGTGAGGGCTAGTGGAGAGACCCAGTACTTC.

This chain uses TRBV4-3 with TRBJ1-1; D remains ambiguous. V was trimmed by 1 base and J by 1 base, leaving 7 bases between them. Per the germline V gene, CDR1 is LGHNA and CDR2 is YSLEER. CDR3 length equals 14 residues. The CDR3 sequence is CASSQAITNTEAFF. CDR3 DNA sequence: TGCGCCAGCAGCCAAGCCATTACGAACACTGAAGCTTTCTTT.

J is TRBJ1-5 and V is TRBV30; the D gene is possibly TRBD1 (6 bases). Germline V gives CDR1 GTSNPN, CDR2 SVGIG (reference sequence). V was shortened by 0 bases and J by 4 bases, with 28 bases between the two germline ends. CDR3 length: 20 residues. CDR3 in DNA: TGTGCCTGGAGTGTGCCTTCGACAGGCCCGCGGGGCCCCTTAAATCAGCCCCAGCATTTT. It codes for CAWSVPSTGPRGPLNQPQHF.